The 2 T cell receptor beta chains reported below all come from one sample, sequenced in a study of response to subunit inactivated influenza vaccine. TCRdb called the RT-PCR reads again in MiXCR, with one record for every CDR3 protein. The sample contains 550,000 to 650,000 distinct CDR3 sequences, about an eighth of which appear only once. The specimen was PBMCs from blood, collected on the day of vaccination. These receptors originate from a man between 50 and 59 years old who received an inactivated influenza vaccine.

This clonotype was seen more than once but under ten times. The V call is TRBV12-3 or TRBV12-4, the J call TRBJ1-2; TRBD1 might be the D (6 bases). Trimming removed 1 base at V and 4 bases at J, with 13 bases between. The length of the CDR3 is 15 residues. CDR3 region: CASSLGGGGLYGYTF. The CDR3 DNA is TGTGCCAGCAGTTTAGGAGGGGGAGGCCTCTATGGCTACACCTTC.

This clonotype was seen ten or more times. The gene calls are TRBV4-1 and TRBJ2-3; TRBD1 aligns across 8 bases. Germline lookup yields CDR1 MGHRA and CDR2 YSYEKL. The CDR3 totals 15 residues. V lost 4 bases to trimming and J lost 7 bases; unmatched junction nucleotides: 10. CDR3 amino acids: CASSLRTGQGNTQYF. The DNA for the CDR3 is TGCGCCAGCAGCCTGCGGACAGGGCAGGGGAATACGCAGTATTTT.